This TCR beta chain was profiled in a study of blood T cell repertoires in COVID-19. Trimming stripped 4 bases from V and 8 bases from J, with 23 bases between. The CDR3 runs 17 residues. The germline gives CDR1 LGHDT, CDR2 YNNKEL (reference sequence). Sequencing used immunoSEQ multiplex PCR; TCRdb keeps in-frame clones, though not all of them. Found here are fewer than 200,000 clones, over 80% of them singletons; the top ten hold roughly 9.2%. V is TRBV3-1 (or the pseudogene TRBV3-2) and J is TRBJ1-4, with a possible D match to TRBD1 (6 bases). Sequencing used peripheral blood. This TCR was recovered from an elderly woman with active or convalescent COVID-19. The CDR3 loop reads CASSRRGQFLRGEKLFF. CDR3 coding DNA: TGTGCCAGCAGCCGTCGAGGACAGTTCCTCCGGGGCGAAAAACTGTTTTTT.